This TCR beta chain was recovered during a study of shared clonotypes between healthy human individuals. The wider study: Every donor yielded three CD4 naive, three CD4 memory, two CD8 naive and one CD8 memory plate.

Positively selected for CCR7, the CD45RO-negative cells used as naive CD8 cells excluded terminally differentiated effector memory CD45RA+ cells. For every subset, genomic DNA was evenly distributed across several immunoSEQ plates. As processed by the authors: ImmunoSEQ sequences covered only the junction and lacked quality scores; filtering therefore differed. Measured with immunoSEQ multiplex PCR; TCRdb has only the in-frame clones, and not every one. The DNA was the basis for D and trimming; V, J and clone size are from that table. The table lists roughly 590,000 clones, just under 97% of them singletons. With regard to this clone: Different DNA sequences within this sample yield the same CDR3.

The germline CDR1 and CDR2 sequences are SGHTA and FQGNSA. This CDR3 is 14 amino acids long. The V segment lost 4 bases and the J segment 3 bases; nucleotides outside the gene matches: 2. The chain recombines TRBV7-2 with TRBJ2-7, with 11 bases that match TRBD1. The TCR originated in a woman under 40 in good health. The material sequenced was naive CD8+ T cells sorted from blood. CDR3 region: CASSWGTGGYEQYF. The CDR3, as DNA: TGTGCCAGCAGCTGGGGGACAGGGGGCTACGAGCAGTACTTC.